Given below is one T cell receptor beta chain in context. Its specificity is not known. Sample time point: baseline pretreatment blood. Treatment here: 15 Gy SBRT to primary tumor, nephrectomy 4 weeks later. The sample originates from a study of radiation and T cells in renal cell carcinoma. General observations from the study: From baseline, blood top tumor clonotypes peaked at 2 weeks post-radiation.

The CDR3 runs to 16 residues. Germline CDR1 SGHNT, CDR2 YYREEE (reference sequence). V lost 1 base and J lost 5; bases outside the gene matches: 8. TCRdb's table, derived via immunoSEQ multiplex PCR, lists solely in-frame clones and lacks some. This table has 130,000 to 150,000 clones, roughly nine tenths appearing once. The sequence was collected from an older woman with renal cell carcinoma. The chain links TRBV5-4 to TRBJ2-5; the match to TRBD2 covers 10 bases. Here the sequenced sample was blood, taken from a patient whose treatment included radiotherapy and nephrectomy. CDR3 nucleotide sequence: TGTGCCAGCAGCTTGTCCGCTAGCGGGGGTACGGAGACCCAGTACTTC. It yields the protein CASSLSASGGTETQYF.